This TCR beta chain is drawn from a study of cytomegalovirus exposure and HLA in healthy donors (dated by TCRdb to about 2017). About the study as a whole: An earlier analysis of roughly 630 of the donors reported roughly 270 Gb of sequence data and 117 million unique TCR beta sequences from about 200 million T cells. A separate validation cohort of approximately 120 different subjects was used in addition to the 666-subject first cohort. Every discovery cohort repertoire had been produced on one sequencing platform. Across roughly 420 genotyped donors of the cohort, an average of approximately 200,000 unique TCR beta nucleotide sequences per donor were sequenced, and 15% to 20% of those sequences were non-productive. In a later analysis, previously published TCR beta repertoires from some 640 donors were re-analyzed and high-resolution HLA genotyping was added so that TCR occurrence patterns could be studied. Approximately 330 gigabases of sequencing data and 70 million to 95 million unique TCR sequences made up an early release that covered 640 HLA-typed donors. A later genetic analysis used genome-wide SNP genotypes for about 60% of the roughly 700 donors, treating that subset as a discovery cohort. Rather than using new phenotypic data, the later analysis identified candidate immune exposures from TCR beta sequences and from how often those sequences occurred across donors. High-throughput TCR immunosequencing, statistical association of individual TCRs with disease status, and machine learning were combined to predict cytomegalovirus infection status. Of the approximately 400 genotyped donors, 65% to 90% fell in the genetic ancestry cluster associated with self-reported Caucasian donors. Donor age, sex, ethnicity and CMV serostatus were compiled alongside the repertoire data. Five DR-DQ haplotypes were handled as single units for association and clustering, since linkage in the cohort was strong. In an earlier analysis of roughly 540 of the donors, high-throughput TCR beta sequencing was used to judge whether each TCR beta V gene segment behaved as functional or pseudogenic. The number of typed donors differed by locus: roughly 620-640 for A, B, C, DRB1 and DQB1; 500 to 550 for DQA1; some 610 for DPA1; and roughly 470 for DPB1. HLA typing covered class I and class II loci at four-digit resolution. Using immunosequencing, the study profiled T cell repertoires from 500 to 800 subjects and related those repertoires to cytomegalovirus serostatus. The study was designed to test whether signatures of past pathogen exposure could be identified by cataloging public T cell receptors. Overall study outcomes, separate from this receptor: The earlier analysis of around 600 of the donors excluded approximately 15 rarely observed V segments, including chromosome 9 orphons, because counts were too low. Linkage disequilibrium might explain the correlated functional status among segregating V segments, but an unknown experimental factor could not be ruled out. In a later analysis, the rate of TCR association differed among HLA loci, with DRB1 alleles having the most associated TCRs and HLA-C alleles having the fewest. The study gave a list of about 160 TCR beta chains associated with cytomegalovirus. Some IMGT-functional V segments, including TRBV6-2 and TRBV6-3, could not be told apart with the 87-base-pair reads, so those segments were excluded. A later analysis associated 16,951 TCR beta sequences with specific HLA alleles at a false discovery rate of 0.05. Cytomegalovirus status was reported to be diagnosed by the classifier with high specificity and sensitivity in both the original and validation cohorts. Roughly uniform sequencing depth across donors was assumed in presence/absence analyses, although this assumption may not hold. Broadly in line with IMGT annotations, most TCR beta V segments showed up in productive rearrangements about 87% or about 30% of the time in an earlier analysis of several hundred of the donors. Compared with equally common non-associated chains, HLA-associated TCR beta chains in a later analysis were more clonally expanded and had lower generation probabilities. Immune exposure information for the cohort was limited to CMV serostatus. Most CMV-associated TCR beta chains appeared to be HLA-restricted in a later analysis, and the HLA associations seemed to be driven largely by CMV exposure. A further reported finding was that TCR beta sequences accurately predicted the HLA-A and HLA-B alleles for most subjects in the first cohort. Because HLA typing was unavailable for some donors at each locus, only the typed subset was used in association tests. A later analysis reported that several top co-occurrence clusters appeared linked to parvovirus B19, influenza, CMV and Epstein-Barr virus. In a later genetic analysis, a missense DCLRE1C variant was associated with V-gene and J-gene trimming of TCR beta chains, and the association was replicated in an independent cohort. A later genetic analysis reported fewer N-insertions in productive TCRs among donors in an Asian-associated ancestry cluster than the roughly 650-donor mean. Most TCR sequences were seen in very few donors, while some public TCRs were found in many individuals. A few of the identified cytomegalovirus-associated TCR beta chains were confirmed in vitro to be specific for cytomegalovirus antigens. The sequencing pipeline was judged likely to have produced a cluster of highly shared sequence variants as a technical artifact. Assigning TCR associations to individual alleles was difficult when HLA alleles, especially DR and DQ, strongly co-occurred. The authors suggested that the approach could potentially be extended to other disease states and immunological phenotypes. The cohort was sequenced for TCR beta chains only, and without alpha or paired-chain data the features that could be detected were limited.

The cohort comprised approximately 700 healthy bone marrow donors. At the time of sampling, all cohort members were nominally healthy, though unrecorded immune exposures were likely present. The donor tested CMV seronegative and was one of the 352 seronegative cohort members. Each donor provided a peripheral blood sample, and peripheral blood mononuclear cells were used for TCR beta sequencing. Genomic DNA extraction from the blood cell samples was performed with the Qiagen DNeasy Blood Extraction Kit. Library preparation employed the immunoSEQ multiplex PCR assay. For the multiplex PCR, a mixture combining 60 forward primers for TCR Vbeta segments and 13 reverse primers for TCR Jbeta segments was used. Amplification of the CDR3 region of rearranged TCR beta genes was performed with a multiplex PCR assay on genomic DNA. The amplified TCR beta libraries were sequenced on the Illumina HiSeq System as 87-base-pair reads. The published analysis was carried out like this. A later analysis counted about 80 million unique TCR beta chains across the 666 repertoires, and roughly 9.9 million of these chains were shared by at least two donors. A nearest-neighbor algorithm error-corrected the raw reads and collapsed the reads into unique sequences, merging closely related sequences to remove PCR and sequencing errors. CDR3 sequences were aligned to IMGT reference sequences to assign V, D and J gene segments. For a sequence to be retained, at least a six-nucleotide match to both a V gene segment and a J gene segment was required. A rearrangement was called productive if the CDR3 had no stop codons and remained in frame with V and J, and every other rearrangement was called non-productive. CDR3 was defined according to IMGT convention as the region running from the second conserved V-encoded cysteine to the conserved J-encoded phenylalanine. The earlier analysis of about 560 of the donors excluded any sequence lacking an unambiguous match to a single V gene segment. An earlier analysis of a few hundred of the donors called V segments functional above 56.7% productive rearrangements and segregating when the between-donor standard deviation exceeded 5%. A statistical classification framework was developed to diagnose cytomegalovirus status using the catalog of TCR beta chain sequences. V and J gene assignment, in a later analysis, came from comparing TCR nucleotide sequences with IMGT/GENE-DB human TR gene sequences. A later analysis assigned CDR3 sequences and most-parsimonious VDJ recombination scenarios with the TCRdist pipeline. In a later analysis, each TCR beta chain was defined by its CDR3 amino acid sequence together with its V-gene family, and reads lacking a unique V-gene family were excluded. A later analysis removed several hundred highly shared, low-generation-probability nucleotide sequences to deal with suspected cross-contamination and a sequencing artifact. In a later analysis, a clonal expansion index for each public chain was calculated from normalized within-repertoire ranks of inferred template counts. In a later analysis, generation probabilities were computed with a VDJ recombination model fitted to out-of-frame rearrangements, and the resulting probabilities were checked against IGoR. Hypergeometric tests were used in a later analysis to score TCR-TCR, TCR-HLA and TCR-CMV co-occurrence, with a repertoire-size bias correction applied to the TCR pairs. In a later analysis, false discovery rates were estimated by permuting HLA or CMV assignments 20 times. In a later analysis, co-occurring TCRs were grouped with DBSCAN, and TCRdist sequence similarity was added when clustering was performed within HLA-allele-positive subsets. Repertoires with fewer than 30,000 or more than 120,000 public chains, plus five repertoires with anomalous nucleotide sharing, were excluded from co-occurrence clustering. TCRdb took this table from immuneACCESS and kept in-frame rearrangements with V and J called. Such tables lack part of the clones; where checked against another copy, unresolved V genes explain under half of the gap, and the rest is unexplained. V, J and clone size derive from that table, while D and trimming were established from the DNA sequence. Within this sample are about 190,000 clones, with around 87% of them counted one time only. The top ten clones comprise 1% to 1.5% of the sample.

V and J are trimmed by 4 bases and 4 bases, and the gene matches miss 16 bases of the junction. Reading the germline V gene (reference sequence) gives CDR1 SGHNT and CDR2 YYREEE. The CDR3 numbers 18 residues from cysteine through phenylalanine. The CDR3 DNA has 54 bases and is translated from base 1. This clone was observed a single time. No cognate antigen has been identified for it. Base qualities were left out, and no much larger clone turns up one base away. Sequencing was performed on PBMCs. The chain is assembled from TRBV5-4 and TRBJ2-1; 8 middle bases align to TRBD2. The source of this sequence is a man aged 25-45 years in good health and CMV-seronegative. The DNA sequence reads TGTGCCAGCAGCGGCGGGGGGCCCATGTCCTCGAAGTACAATGAGCAGTTCTTC. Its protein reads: CASSGGGPMSSKYNEQFF.